This record covers a single TCR beta chain. The data belong to a study of T-cell reconstitution after alpha-beta-depleted transplantation in children. Construction of the TCRbeta library involved unique molecular identifiers. TCRdb redid the calling of the PCR reads with MiXCR, one entry per CDR3 protein. The data contain 200,000 to 250,000 distinct CDR3 sequences, roughly 10% of them singletons. V gave up 2 bases and J gave up 7 bases, with 9 bases separating them. The CDR3 spans 13 residues. CDR1 is MNHNS, CDR2 SASEGT, per germline. This TCR came from a human donor who donated a stem cell graft to a child with acute lymphoblastic leukemia. This rearrangement joins TRBV6-1 to TRBJ1-5; TRBD1 is a possible D gene (5 bases). The sample was PBMCs from the stem cell graft donor, taken from the stem cell graft. The CDR3 sequence is CASSETRDQPQHF. The CDR3 DNA reads TGTGCCAGCAGTGAAACCAGGGACCAGCCCCAGCATTTT.